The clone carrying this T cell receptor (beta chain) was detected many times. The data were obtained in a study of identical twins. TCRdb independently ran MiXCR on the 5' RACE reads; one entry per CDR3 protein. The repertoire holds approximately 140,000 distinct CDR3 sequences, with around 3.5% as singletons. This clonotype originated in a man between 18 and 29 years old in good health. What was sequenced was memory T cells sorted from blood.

The CDR3 spells CASRKAGASSYNEQFF. DNA for the CDR3: TGTGCCAGCAGGAAAGCGGGAGCCAGCTCCTACAATGAGCAGTTCTTC. V usage is TRBV6-1 and J usage is TRBJ2-1; 8 nucleotides match TRBD2. Trimming at V came to 6 bases and at J to 0 bases, leaving 7 bases not matched to a gene. Per the germline V gene, CDR1 is MNHNS and CDR2 is SASEGT. There are 16 residues in the CDR3.